These 13 T cell receptor beta chains were sequenced from one sample in a study of blood T cell repertoires in COVID-19 (dated by TCRdb to 2020 to 2022). The library was generated by the immunoSEQ multiplex PCR assay. What TCRdb holds here is the immuneACCESS table cut down to in-frame rearrangements. Part of the clones is not present; checked against another copy, under half of the missing clones reflect an unresolved V gene, and the others are unexplained. In this sample the table shows around 72,000 clones, roughly 87% of which occur a single time. The top ten clones comprise 5% to 7.5% of the sample. Sequenced sample: peripheral blood. The receptors were sampled from a woman in her forties or fifties with acute or convalescent COVID-19.

This rearrangement joins TRBV5-6 to TRBJ1-2; D not certain. The CDR3 extends over 14 amino acids. Germline-derived CDR1 and CDR2 are SGHDT and YYEEEE. With 3 bases removed from V and 4 bases from J, the gap between germline ends came to 13 bases. CDR3: CASSSGSKSYGYTF. For the CDR3, the DNA is TGTGCCAGCAGCTCGGGGTCTAAGAGCTATGGCTACACCTTC.

The rearrangement joins TRBV4-2 to TRBJ2-1, with D perhaps TRBD1 (5 bases). CDR3 length: 16 residues. V was cut by 4 bases and J by 5 bases, with 18 bases left in between. The germline V gene has CDR1 LGHNA and CDR2 YNFKEQ. The CDR3 here is CASSPEVGAGNNEQFF. CDR3 DNA sequence: TGTGCCAGCAGCCCCGAAGTAGGGGCAGGGAACAATGAGCAGTTCTTC.

This chain links TRBV15 with TRBJ1-6; 8 nucleotides match TRBD1. The length of the CDR3 is 14 residues. Germline V gives CDR1 LNHNV, CDR2 YYDKDF (reference sequence). Trimming took 1 base from V and 7 from J; bases not matched to a gene: 0. This CDR3 is CATSRGQGNSPLHF. Written as DNA, the CDR3 is TGTGCCACCAGCAGAGGACAGGGGAATTCACCCCTCCACTTT.

The V gene is TRBV5-8, the J gene TRBJ1-5; 10 bases match TRBD1. Germline CDR1 is SGHTS and CDR2 is YDEGEE. J was trimmed by 3 bases and V by 5 bases; bases with no gene match: 8. CDR3 length equals 16 residues. The CDR3 is CASSLGTGVANQPQHF. The CDR3 DNA is TGTGCCAGCAGTCTGGGGACAGGGGTCGCCAATCAGCCCCAGCATTTT.

This chain uses TRBV10-3 with TRBJ1-1; TRBD1 agrees at 10 bases. The germline V gene has CDR1 ENHRY and CDR2 SYGVKD. V lost 4 bases to trimming and J lost 5 bases; unmatched junction nucleotides: 7. The length of the CDR3 is 15 residues. The CDR3 region is CAISAVDRGRTEAFF. Written as DNA, the CDR3 is TGTGCCATCAGTGCAGTCGACAGGGGGCGAACTGAAGCTTTCTTT.

This clone occurred once. The chain uses TRBV6-2 or TRBV6-3 and TRBJ2-3, with 7 bases that match TRBD2. CDR1 and CDR2 (germline): MNHEY, SVGEGT. V was clipped by 1 base and J by 4 bases; unmatched bases: 8. The CDR3 is 16 residues long. Here the CDR3 reads CASSYFKAGSSDTQYF. CDR3 coding DNA: TGTGCCAGCAGTTACTTTAAAGCGGGAAGCTCAGATACGCAGTATTTT.

The CDR3 here is CASSQAGKGVVGYTF. The CDR3 DNA reads TGCGCCAGCAGCCAAGCGGGGAAGGGGGTGGTTGGCTACACCTTC. J is TRBJ1-2 and V is TRBV4-3; D might be TRBD1 (6 bases). V was cut by 1 base and J by 7 bases, with 16 bases left in between. This CDR3 has 15 amino acids. CDR1 LGHNA and CDR2 YSLEER come from the germline V gene.

This chain connects TRBV28 to TRBJ1-2, with a tentative D call TRBD1 (5 bases). Looked up from germline, CDR1 is MDHEN and CDR2 is SYDVKM. Trimming cost V 4 bases and J 6 bases, with 9 bases left between them. CDR3 length equals 12 residues. CDR3 residues: CASSSQGNGYTF. CDR3 coding DNA: TGTGCCAGCAGTTCCCAGGGTAATGGCTACACCTTC.

This clone was seen more than once but under ten times. The chain combines TRBV7-2 with TRBJ1-1, with D hard to call. The V gene lost 5 bases and the J gene lost 8 bases, with 12 bases spanning the gap. CDR1 is SGHTA and CDR2 is FQGNSA in the germline V gene. The CDR3 consists of 12 residues. CDR3 nucleotide sequence: TGTGCCAGCAGCACCCCGGGGAGCGAAGCTTTCTTT. It is translated as CASSTPGSEAFF.

V gene TRBV28 combines with J gene TRBJ1-3, with 10 bases aligning to TRBD1. The CDR3 sequence is 16 residues long. The V gene end was trimmed by 3 bases and the J gene end by 1 base; junction bases not matched to a gene: 3. CDR1 is MDHEN, CDR2 SYDVKM, per germline. CDR3 sequence: CASSFRQGASGNTIYF. Written as DNA, the CDR3 is TGTGCCAGCAGTTTCAGACAGGGGGCGTCTGGAAACACCATATATTTT.

This rearrangement joins TRBV5-1 to TRBJ1-2, with D maybe TRBD1 (5 bases). CDR3 length: 13 residues. Germline CDR1 and CDR2: SGHRS and YFSETQ. With 3 bases removed from V and 3 bases from J, the gap between germline ends came to 9 bases. CDR3 nucleotides: TGCGCCAGCAGCTACGGGGGGTACTATGGCTACACCTTC. It codes for CASSYGGYYGYTF.

V is TRBV6-5 and J is TRBJ1-2; D may be TRBD1 (6 bases). The CDR3 is 14 amino acids. The V gene lost 6 bases and the J gene lost 0 bases, with 11 bases spanning the gap. Germline CDR1 reads MNHEY; CDR2 reads SVGAGI. CDR3 sequence (DNA): TGTGCCAGCAGATCGGACAGTACTAACTATGGCTACACCTTC. Translating it yields CASRSDSTNYGYTF.

This chain links TRBV5-1 with TRBJ2-3, with D tentatively TRBD2 (5 bases). Germline V gene lookup returns CDR1 SGHRS and CDR2 YFSETQ. The length of the CDR3 is 13 residues. Trimming stripped 0 bases from V and 3 bases from J, with 5 bases between. CDR3 bases: TGCGCCAGCAGCTTGGCGGGGACAGATACGCAGTATTTT. It codes for CASSLAGTDTQYF.